These 24 T cell receptor beta chains share one sample of origin, sequenced in a study of cytomegalovirus exposure and HLA in healthy donors (dated 2017 in TCRdb). Preparation of the library involved the immunoSEQ multiplex PCR assay. In TCRdb, the immuneACCESS table is reduced to in-frame sequences with V and J assigned. These tables do not hold every clone; where another copy was compared, an unresolved V gene accounts for under half, and the others remain unexplained. For this sample the table gives 250,000 to 350,000 clones, of which roughly 87% were detected only once. Roughly 1.2% of the sample is taken by the ten largest. The specimen sequenced was PBMCs. The receptors were sampled from a woman aged 25 to 39 in good health and CMV-seropositive.

This clone was observed a handful of times. The J gene is TRBJ2-7, the V gene TRBV5-1; D perhaps matches TRBD2 (6 bases). In germline, CDR1 is SGHRS, CDR2 YFSETQ. The V and J ends lost 3 bases and 0 bases respectively, with 10 bases between them. The CDR3 length is 14 residues. The CDR3 DNA reads as TGCGCCAGCAGCTGGAGGGGTGGCTCCTACGAGCAGTACTTC. Translating gives CASSWRGGSYEQYF.

The V call is TRBV5-4, the J call TRBJ2-7; tentative D call: TRBD2 (5 bases). Per the germline V gene, CDR1 is SGHNT and CDR2 is YYREEE (reference sequence). V was clipped by 1 base and J by 3 bases, with 8 bases between them. This CDR3 is built from 13 residues. Here the CDR3 DNA reads TGTGCCAGCAGCTTGTCGGGAAACTACGAGCAGTACTTC. The encoded protein is CASSLSGNYEQYF.

CDR3 sequence (DNA): TGTGCCAGCTCTCAAGACATGGCAGGGGGTAATTCACCCCTCCACTTT. Translated: CASSQDMAGGNSPLHF. The rearrangement joins TRBV18 to TRBJ1-6; TRBD1 aligns across 7 bases. Losses at the gene ends were 6 bases for V and 6 bases for J; bases not matched to a gene: 11. This CDR3 contains 16 residues. Germline V gene data show CDR1 as KGHSH and CDR2 as LQKENI.

The rearrangement links TRBV7-9 to TRBJ2-7, with D possibly matching TRBD1 (6 bases). Between the trimmed V and J ends, which lost 5 bases and 3 bases, there was a span of 14 bases. Germline assignment: CDR1 SEHNR and CDR2 FQNEAQ (reference sequence). CDR3 length: 14 residues. CDR3 sequence reads: CASSLSRQDYEQYF. CDR3 DNA: TGTGCCAGCAGCCTTTCCAGACAGGACTACGAGCAGTACTTC.

V is TRBV27 and J is TRBJ1-2; D is uncertain. This CDR3 has 15 amino acids. Germline V gives CDR1 MNHEY, CDR2 SMNVEV (reference sequence). Trimming removed 4 bases at V and 0 bases at J, with 12 bases between. In DNA form, the CDR3 reads TGTGCCAGCAGTTCGGACCTAGGAGCTAACTATGGCTACACCTTC. Residues: CASSSDLGANYGYTF.

The chain combines TRBV27 with TRBJ2-7; D call uncertain. V was shortened by 3 bases and J by 4 bases, with 10 bases between the two germline ends. The germline CDR1 and CDR2 sequences are MNHEY and SMNVEV (reference sequence). The CDR3 has 13 amino acids. The CDR3 loop is CASSFPGGYEQYF. DNA of the CDR3: TGTGCCAGCAGTTTCCCTGGTGGGTACGAGCAGTACTTC.

The chain couples TRBV27 to TRBJ2-1; D is perhaps TRBD1 or TRBD2 (6 bases each). Trimming left V 0 bases short and J 6 bases short, with 12 bases between. The V gene's germline CDR1 is MNHEY and CDR2 SMNVEV (reference sequence). CDR3 length: 15 amino acids. The CDR3 region is CASSLSGGLLNEQFF. The DNA for the CDR3 is TGTGCCAGCAGTTTATCAGGGGGACTTCTCAATGAGCAGTTCTTC.

This clone was detected a few times. The V and J genes are TRBV4-2 and TRBJ1-2, with TRBD1 as a possible D gene (6 bases). The germline V and J ends were trimmed by 1 base and 3 bases, with 6 bases remaining between them. The CDR3 spans 13 residues. Germline V gives CDR1 LGHNA, CDR2 YNFKEQ. The CDR3 coding sequence is TGTGCCAGCAGCCAAGGACAGGACTATGGCTACACCTTC. Protein sequence: CASSQGQDYGYTF.

The gene calls are TRBV19 and TRBJ2-1; D is possibly TRBD2 (5 bases). The CDR3 contains 15 residues. Germline V CDR1 and CDR2: LNHDA, SQIVND (reference sequence). V was cut by 0 bases and J by 2 bases, with 8 bases left in between. CDR3 loop: CASSIEDGTYNEQFF. CDR3 sequence (DNA): TGTGCCAGTAGTATAGAGGACGGGACCTACAATGAGCAGTTCTTC.

This clone appeared a single time. The V gene is TRBV11-1, the J gene TRBJ1-2; TRBD1 matches 9 bases. The CDR3 totals 14 residues. J gave up 13 bases and V 5 bases, and 14 bases lay outside the gene matches. Per germline, CDR1 SGHAT and CDR2 FQDESV (reference sequence). CDR3 nucleotides: TGTGCCAGCAGCCAGGGACAGGGCCTCCTATGGCGCACCTTC. As protein: CASSQGQGLLWRTF. The full variable domain, its missing parts supplied by reference TRBV11-1 and TRBJ1-2, is EAEVAQSPRYKITEKSQAVAFWCDPISGHATLYWYRQILGQGPELLVQFQDESVVDDSQLPKDRFSAERLKGVDSTLKIQPAELGDSAMYLCASSQGQGLLWRTFGSGTRLTVV.

Here the CDR3 DNA reads TGTGCCAGCAGCCCCAAAACCAAACGGAACACTGAAGCTTTCTTT. Its protein is CASSPKTKRNTEAFF. The rearrangement uses TRBV7-8 and TRBJ1-1; D unresolved. V lost 5 bases to trimming and J lost 1 base, with 14 bases between them. The CDR3 consists of 15 residues. Germline CDR1 SGHVS, CDR2 FQNEAQ.

The CDR3 reads CASSSSAGDRGSYEQYF. The CDR3 nucleotides read TGTGCCAGCAGTTCCTCAGCGGGGGACAGGGGCTCCTACGAGCAGTACTTC. The chain recombines TRBV27 with TRBJ2-7; 10 positions match TRBD1. Germline loops: CDR1 MNHEY, CDR2 SMNVEV (reference sequence). With V trimmed by 4 bases and J by 0 bases, 9 bases remained unmatched. CDR3 size: 17 residues.

V usage is TRBV5-4 and J usage is TRBJ2-2, with 9 bases matching TRBD2. The CDR3 is made up of 18 amino acids. The J segment lost 2 bases and the V segment lost 4 bases, leaving 12 bases of the junction unmatched. Germline V gives CDR1 SGHNT, CDR2 YYREEE (reference sequence). The CDR3 DNA is TGTGCCAGCAGCCGAAGCGAGCTAGCGGGGACTAACACCGGGGAGCTGTTTTTT. It is translated as CASSRSELAGTNTGELFF.

V and J are TRBV7-3 and TRBJ1-2; 8 nucleotides agree with TRBD1. The junction had 10 bases not matched to a gene; V was cut back by 6 bases and J by 4 bases. The CDR3 runs 15 residues. CDR1 is SGHTA and CDR2 is FQGTGA in the germline V gene. The chain's CDR3 is CASSPVGQGLYGYTF. The CDR3 DNA is TGTGCCAGCAGTCCAGTAGGACAGGGTCTCTATGGCTACACCTTC.

The V call is TRBV30, the J call TRBJ2-2; D gene ambiguous. The CDR3 extends over 15 amino acids. The germline V and J ends were trimmed by 3 bases and 4 bases, with 15 bases remaining between them. Germline values: CDR1 GTSNPN, CDR2 SVGIG (reference sequence). CDR3 nucleotide sequence: TGTGCCTGGAGACCGAGAATAGGGTCCACCGGGGAGCTGTTTTTT. Residues: CAWRPRIGSTGELFF.

For this clone: The sample holds other DNA sequences that translate to the same CDR3. The chain carries TRBV5-1 and TRBJ2-3; TRBD2 aligns across 14 bases. Germline CDR1 and CDR2: SGHRS and YFSETQ. V shed 4 bases, J shed 0 bases, and the junction held 1 base outside the gene matches. This CDR3 region has 16 residues. The CDR3 DNA sequence: TGCGCCAGCAGCAGACTAGCGGGGGGGAGCACAGATACGCAGTATTTT. This encodes CASSRLAGGSTDTQYF.

The V gene is TRBV2, the J gene TRBJ2-7; D gene uncertain. V gave up 6 bases and J gave up 3 bases, with 15 bases separating them. The CDR3 runs 14 residues. Germline lookup yields CDR1 SNHLY and CDR2 FYNNEI. The CDR3 region is CASSNPPTNYEQYF. CDR3 sequence (DNA): TGTGCCAGCAGCAACCCCCCCACGAACTACGAGCAGTACTTC. The variable domain in full, with the rest retrieved from reference TRBV2 and TRBJ2-7, is EPEVTQTPSHQVTQMGQEVILRCVPISNHLYFYWYRQILGQKVEFLVSFYNNEISEKSEIFDDQFSVERPDGSNFTLKIRSTKLEDSAMYFCASSNPPTNYEQYFGPGTRLTVT.

This clone was seen only once. This chain links TRBV4-1 with TRBJ2-2, with 7 bases matching TRBD1. Germline V CDR1 and CDR2: MGHRA, YSYEKL. The CDR3 covers 19 residues. The junction had 18 bases not matched to a gene; V was cut back by 1 base and J by 7 bases. CDR3 protein: CASSQGTLDRVVLGGELFF. In DNA, the CDR3 is TGCGCCAGCAGCCAAGGGACCCTAGACAGGGTCGTTTTGGGCGGGGAGCTGTTTTTT.

The chain joins TRBV29-1 to TRBJ1-4; D is ambiguous. The germline V gene encodes CDR1 SQVTM and CDR2 ANQGSEA. Trimming removed 3 bases at V and 8 bases at J, with 10 bases between. The CDR3 covers 12 residues. CDR3 loop: CSVEVPPEKLFF. CDR3 nucleotides: TGCAGCGTTGAGGTCCCGCCCGAAAAACTGTTTTTT.

The rearrangement joins TRBV28 to TRBJ1-5, with unresolved D. CDR1 and CDR2 from the germline V gene are MDHEN and SYDVKM. The CDR3 is made up of 15 amino acids. The V end was cut by 5 bases, the J end by 6 bases, with 17 bases between. The CDR3 DNA follows: TGTGCCAGCAGTAAGCGGTATAATGAGGGTCAGCCCCAGCATTTT. This translates into CASSKRYNEGQPQHF.

V gene TRBV7-9 combines with J gene TRBJ2-7, with TRBD2 matching over 13 bases. The germline CDR1 and CDR2 sequences are SEHNR and FQNEAQ (reference sequence). The CDR3 length is 15 residues. After removal of 5 bases from V and 5 bases from J, the junction contained 6 bases not matched to a gene. The CDR3 sequence is CASSRTSGRFHEQYF. CDR3 nucleotides: TGTGCCAGCAGCAGGACTAGCGGGAGATTCCACGAGCAGTACTTC. The whole variable domain, filled in from reference TRBV7-9 and TRBJ2-7, reads DTGVSQNPRHKITKRGQNVTFRCDPISEHNRLYWYRQTLGQGPEFLTYFQNEAQLEKSRLLSDRFSAERPKGSFSTLEIQRTEQGDSAMYLCASSRTSGRFHEQYFGPGTRLTVT.

The chain employs TRBV5-1 and TRBJ2-7; 15 bases align to TRBD2. Looked up from germline, CDR1 is SGHRS and CDR2 is YFSETQ. V dropped 3 bases and J dropped 0; count of bases not matched to a gene: 7. This CDR3 comprises 18 residues. The CDR3 spells CASSSPGLAGGPSYEQYF. DNA for the CDR3: TGCGCCAGCAGCTCGCCGGGACTAGCGGGGGGCCCCTCCTACGAGCAGTACTTC.

This clone was observed once. This chain connects TRBV6-6 to TRBJ2-7; the D call may be TRBD1 or TRBD2 (5 bases each). This CDR3 has 11 residues. V was pared by 7 bases and J by 4 bases, with 8 bases between. CDR1 MNHNY and CDR2 SVGAGI come from the germline V gene (reference sequence). The CDR3 sequence: CASMGEYEQYF. CDR3 coding DNA: TGTGCCAGCATGGGGGAGTACGAGCAGTACTTC.

The rearrangement links TRBV9 to TRBJ2-3; D gene ambiguous. CDR1 is SGDLS and CDR2 is YYNGEE in the germline V gene. Trimming shortened V by 0 bases and J by 6 bases, and 8 bases separated the two germline ends. The CDR3 is 13 residues long. Here the CDR3 reads CASSVGGSDTQYF. CDR3 coding DNA: TGTGCCAGCAGCGTAGGGGGAAGCGATACGCAGTATTTT.